The rows below give T cell receptor beta chains drawn from one sample of a study of OX40 agonist ivuxolimab in advanced cancers. TCRdb's table, derived via immunoSEQ multiplex PCR, lists solely in-frame clones and lacks some. The sample consists of 55,000 to 65,000 clones, around nine tenths of them appearing once. This sample comprised CD4+ or CD8+ T cells sorted from blood, obtained in a trial of the OX40 agonist ivuxolimab. Source of these receptors: an adult with an advanced solid tumor such as melanoma, head and neck, liver or kidney cancer. Each CDR3 is given with its conserved first and last residue. Each record gives: clone size, D gene, J gene, V gene, CDR3 protein, CDR3 DNA. The D gene is left open where the match is weak. Clone size appears in some rows only: once, few, many, or a class for an expanded clone.

few,TRBD2,TRBJ2-3,TRBV7-3,CASSPLAGGRTDTQYF,TGTGCCAGCAGCCCCCTAGCGGGAGGCCGCACAGATACGCAGTATTTT
.,.,TRBJ1-5,TRBV4-3,CASSQERREPQHF,TGCGCCAGCAGCCAAGAGCGCAGGGAGCCCCAGCATTTT
.,TRBD1,TRBJ2-7,TRBV9,CASSVGQGRDQYF,TGTGCCAGCAGCGTAGGACAGGGACGAGATCAGTACTTC
.,.,TRBJ2-7,TRBV28,CASSLWTLGDFYEQYF,TGTGCCAGCAGTTTATGGACTTTGGGAGATTTCTACGAGCAGTACTTC
.,TRBD1,TRBJ2-7,TRBV7-9,CASTPGGQGAYEQYF,TGTGCCAGCACCCCGGGGGGACAGGGGGCCTACGAGCAGTACTTC
few,.,TRBJ1-1,TRBV27,CASSPTRGEAFF,TGTGCCAGCAGTCCAACAAGGGGTGAAGCTTTCTTT
.,.,TRBJ2-7,TRBV28,CASSSALPYEQYF,TGTGCCAGCAGCTCTGCCCTTCCCTACGAGCAGTACTTC
.,.,TRBJ2-7,TRBV28,CASSLWGGDEQYF,TGTGCCAGCAGTTTATGGGGCGGGGACGAGCAGTACTTC
.,.,TRBJ2-1,TRBV21-1,CASSERASGSNEQFF,TGTGCCAGCAGCGAGAGGGCTAGCGGGTCCAATGAGCAGTTCTTC
.,.,TRBJ2-7,TRBV5-6,CASSLVGSYEQYF,TGTGCCAGCAGCTTGGTAGGATCCTACGAGCAGTACTTC
.,TRBD2,TRBJ2-7,TRBV7-8,CASSPSSGSQYEQYF,TGTGCCAGCAGCCCCTCTAGCGGGAGTCAGTACGAGCAGTACTTC